This T cell receptor beta chain was identified during a study of blood T cell repertoires in COVID-19. Study in general: Spain, Italy and the United States supplied samples that represented acute and convalescent COVID-19.

Per germline, CDR1 GTSNPN and CDR2 SVGIG (reference sequence). CDR3 length equals 15 residues. The germline V and J ends were trimmed by 4 bases and 4 bases, with 17 bases remaining between them. Original analysis: Quantification of nucleated cells was approximated via reference gene primer amplification. The data were produced by immunoSEQ multiplex PCR, yet TCRdb's version contains in-frame clones alone and is incomplete. The V and J calls and the clone size are those of that table, but D and trimming were determined from the DNA. The data show some 49,000 clones, about 85% seen once. This chain connects TRBV30 to TRBJ1-3; no clear D. The sample was peripheral blood. The receptor's source is a human donor in a cohort sampled during active COVID-19. CDR3 loop: CAWTSVSGFGNTIYF. The CDR3 DNA is TGTGCCTGGACGAGCGTCTCGGGGTTCGGAAACACCATATATTTT.